This TCR beta chain comes out of a study of persistence of HIV-infected CD4 T cells. Study-wide results and limits: Antigen-responding cells were enriched for degenerate expanded CDR3beta sequences. Within sorted populations, more oligoclonal TCRs accompanied more oligoclonal proviruses.

The CDR3 is made up of 15 amino acids. Germline values: CDR1 LNHDA, CDR2 SQIVND (reference sequence). V gave up 2 bases and J gave up 4 bases, with 11 bases separating them. The stimulus was lysate of CMV-infected fibroblasts, approximately 9.7 ug/mL. CD40L-negative CD69-negative CD45RO-high memory CD4+ T cells were sorted as populations depleted of antigen-responding cells. Adults with HIV-1 started suppressive ART while chronically infected. This clone was picked up a small number of times. Its antigen is not identified. The libraries were made with immunoSEQ version 4 in survey mode. Measured with immunoSEQ multiplex PCR; TCRdb has only the in-frame clones, and not every one. The sample lists tens of thousands of clones; around 75% were seen once.

The origin of this receptor is an adult man with HIV who was CMV-seropositive. Specimen: CD4+ T cells sorted from PBMCs after approximately 19-hour stimulation, collected from a patient who received antiretroviral therapy. The chain has TRBV19 and TRBJ2-2; D is undetermined. The CDR3 DNA follows: TGTGCCAGTAGTATACTGTGGGCAACCACCGGGGAGCTGTTTTTT. Its protein is CASSILWATTGELFF.